This T cell receptor (beta chain) was sequenced during a study of cytomegalovirus exposure and HLA in healthy donors. V lost 7 bases, J lost 3 bases, and 6 bases lay in between. Germline V gene sequence: CDR1 LGHNT, CDR2 FRNRAP. The length of the CDR3 is 12 residues. A multiplex PCR was run with 60 Vbeta primers and 13 Jbeta primers. TCRdb's table, derived via immunoSEQ multiplex PCR, lists solely in-frame clones and lacks some. Of roughly 80,000 clones listed, around four fifths are singletons. As for this clone: No antigen is known for it.

Study-level findings and limits: Researchers reported in a later analysis that a missense DCLRE1C variant was tied to TCR beta V- and J-gene trimming.

The receptor was derived from a man in his forties or fifties in good health and CMV-seropositive. This chain joins TRBV12-5 and TRBJ2-2; a possible D gene is TRBD1 (6 bases). Sequences were obtained from PBMCs. DNA of the CDR3: TGTGCTAGTGACAGGGACACCGGGGAGCTGTTTTTT. Translating gives CASDRDTGELFF.